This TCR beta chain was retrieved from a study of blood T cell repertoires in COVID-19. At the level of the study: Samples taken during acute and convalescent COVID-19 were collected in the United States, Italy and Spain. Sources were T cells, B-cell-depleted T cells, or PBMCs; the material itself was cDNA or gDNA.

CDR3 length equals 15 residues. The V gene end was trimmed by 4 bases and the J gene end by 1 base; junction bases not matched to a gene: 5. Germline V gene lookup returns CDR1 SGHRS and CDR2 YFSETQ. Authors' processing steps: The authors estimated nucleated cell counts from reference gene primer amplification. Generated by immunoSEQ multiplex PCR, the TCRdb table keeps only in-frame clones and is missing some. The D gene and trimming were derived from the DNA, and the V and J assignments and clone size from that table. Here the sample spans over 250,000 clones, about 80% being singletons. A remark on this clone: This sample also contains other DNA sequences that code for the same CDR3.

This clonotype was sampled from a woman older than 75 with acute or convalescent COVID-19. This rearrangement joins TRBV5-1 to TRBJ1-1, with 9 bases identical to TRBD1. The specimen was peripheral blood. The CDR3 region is CASSPGDRENTEAFF. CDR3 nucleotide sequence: TGCGCCAGCAGCCCAGGGGACAGGGAGAACACTGAAGCTTTCTTT.